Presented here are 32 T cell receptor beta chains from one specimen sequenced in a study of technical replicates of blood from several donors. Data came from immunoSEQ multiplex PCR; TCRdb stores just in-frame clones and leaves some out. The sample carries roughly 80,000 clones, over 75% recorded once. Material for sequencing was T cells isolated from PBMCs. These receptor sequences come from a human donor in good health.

This chain's CDR3 is CASSLDRTQETQYF. CDR3 in DNA: TGCGCCAGCTCATTGGACAGGACCCAAGAGACCCAGTACTTC. The chain recombines TRBV5-1 with TRBJ2-5; 7 nucleotides line up with TRBD1. The CDR3 is 14 amino acids. Germline-derived CDR1 and CDR2 are SGHRS and YFSETQ. The trim removed 7 bases at V and 1 base at J, leaving 7 bases unmatched.

This CDR3 is CSVLGADLYGYTF. The CDR3 region has the DNA TGCAGCGTCTTGGGGGCCGACCTCTATGGCTACACCTTC. The rearrangement uses TRBV29-1 and TRBJ1-2; D is perhaps TRBD1 (6 bases). The CDR3 consists of 13 residues. Trimming shortened V by 6 bases and J by 4 bases, and 15 bases separated the two germline ends. Germline lookup yields CDR1 SQVTM and CDR2 ANQGSEA.

The CDR3 nucleotides are TGTGCCAGTTCGGGACAGGGATCTTACACTGAAGCTTTCTTT. Its translation: CASSGQGSYTEAFF. V gene TRBV6-1 combines with J gene TRBJ1-1, with 9 bases lining up with TRBD1. Germline loops: CDR1 MNHNS, CDR2 SASEGT. The CDR3 runs to 14 residues. V was pared by 9 bases and J by 3 bases, with 8 bases of the junction left unmatched.

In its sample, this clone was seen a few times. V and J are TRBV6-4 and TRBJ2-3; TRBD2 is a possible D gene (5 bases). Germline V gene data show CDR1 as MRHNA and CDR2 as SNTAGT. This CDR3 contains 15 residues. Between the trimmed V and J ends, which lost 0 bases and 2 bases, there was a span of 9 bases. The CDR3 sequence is CASSDSAGSTDTQYF. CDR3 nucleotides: TGTGCCAGCAGTGACTCTGCGGGTTCCACAGATACGCAGTATTTT.

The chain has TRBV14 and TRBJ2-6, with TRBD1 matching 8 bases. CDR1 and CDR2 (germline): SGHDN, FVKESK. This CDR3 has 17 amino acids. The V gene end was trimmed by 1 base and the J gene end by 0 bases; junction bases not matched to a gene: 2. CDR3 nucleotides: TGTGCCAGCAGCCAAGGGACAGGGCGCTCTGGGGCCAACGTCCTGACTTTC. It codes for CASSQGTGRSGANVLTF.

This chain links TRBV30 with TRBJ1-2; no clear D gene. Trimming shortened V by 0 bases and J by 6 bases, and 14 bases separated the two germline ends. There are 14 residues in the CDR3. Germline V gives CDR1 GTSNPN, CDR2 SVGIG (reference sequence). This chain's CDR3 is CAWSVRGQLHGYTF. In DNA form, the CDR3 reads TGTGCCTGGAGTGTACGGGGTCAGCTTCATGGCTACACCTTC.

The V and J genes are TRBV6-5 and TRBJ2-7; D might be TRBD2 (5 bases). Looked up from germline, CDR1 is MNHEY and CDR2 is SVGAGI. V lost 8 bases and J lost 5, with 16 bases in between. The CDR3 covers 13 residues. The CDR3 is CASFSWGEDEQYF. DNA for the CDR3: TGTGCCAGCTTCAGTTGGGGAGAAGACGAGCAGTACTTC.

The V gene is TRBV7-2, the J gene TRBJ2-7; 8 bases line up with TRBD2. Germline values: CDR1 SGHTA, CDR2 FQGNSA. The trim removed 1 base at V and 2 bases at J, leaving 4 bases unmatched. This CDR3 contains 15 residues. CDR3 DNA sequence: TGTGCCAGCAGCTTAGACCTAGCGGGCGCCTACGAGCAGTACTTC. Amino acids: CASSLDLAGAYEQYF.

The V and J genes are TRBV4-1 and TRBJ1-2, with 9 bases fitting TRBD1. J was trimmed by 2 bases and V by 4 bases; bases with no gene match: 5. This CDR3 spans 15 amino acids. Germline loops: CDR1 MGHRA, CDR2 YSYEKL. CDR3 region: CASSLRDRDNYGYTF. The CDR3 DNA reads TGCGCCAGCAGCCTTAGGGACAGGGACAACTATGGCTACACCTTC.

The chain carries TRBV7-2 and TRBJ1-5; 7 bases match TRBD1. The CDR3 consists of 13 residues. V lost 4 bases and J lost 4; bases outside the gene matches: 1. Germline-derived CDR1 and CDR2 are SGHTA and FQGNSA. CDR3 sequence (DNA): TGTGCCAGCAGCTCACAGGGGAATCAGCCCCAGCATTTT. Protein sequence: CASSSQGNQPQHF.

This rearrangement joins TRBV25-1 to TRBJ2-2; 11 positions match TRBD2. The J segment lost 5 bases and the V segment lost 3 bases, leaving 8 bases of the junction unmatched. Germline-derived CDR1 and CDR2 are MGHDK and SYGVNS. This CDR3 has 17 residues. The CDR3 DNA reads TGTGCCAGCAGTGATAGCGGGAGGGCCTTTGGGACCGGGGAGCTGTTTTTT. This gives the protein CASSDSGRAFGTGELFF.

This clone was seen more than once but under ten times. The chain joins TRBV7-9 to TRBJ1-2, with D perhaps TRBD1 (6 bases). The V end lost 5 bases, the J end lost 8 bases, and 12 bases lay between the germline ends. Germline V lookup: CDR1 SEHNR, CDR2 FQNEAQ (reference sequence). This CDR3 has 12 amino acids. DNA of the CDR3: TGTGCCAGCAGCACCGGACAGTTGGGCTACACCTTC. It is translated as CASSTGQLGYTF.

In DNA, the CDR3 is TGTGCCAGCAGTGAATTACAGTCTGGGGCCAACGTCCTGACTTTC. This gives the protein CASSELQSGANVLTF. The chain uses TRBV6-1 and TRBJ2-6; no firm D call. Germline-derived CDR1 and CDR2 are MNHNS and SASEGT. The CDR3 totals 15 residues. Between the trimmed V and J ends, which lost 2 bases and 1 base, there was a span of 6 bases.

As DNA, the CDR3 is TGCGCCAGCAGCTTGTCCGGGTTAGGATACGAGCAGTACTTC. This codes for CASSLSGLGYEQYF. The rearrangement joins TRBV5-1 to TRBJ2-7; D call uncertain. Germline CDR1 reads SGHRS; CDR2 reads YFSETQ. Trimming took off 1 base at V and 4 bases at J, with 12 bases between the two ends. The CDR3 sequence is 14 residues long.

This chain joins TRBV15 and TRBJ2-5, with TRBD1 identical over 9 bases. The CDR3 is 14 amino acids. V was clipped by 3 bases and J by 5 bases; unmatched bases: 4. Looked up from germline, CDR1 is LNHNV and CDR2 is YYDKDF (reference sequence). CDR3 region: CATSSGQGYETQYF. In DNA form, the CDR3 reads TGTGCCACCAGCAGTGGACAGGGGTACGAGACCCAGTACTTC.

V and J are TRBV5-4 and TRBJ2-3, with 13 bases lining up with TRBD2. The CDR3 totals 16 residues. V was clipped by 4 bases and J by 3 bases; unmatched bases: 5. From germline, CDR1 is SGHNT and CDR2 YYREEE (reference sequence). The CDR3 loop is CASSQGLAGVTDTQYF. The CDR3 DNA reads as TGTGCCAGCAGCCAAGGACTAGCGGGAGTTACAGATACGCAGTATTTT.

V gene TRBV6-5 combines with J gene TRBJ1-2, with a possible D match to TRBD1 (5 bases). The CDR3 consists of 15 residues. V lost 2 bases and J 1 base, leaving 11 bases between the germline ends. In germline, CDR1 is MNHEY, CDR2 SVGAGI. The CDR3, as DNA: TGTGCCAGCAGTTACAACGGGGGAGATAACTATGGCTACACCTTC. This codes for CASSYNGGDNYGYTF.

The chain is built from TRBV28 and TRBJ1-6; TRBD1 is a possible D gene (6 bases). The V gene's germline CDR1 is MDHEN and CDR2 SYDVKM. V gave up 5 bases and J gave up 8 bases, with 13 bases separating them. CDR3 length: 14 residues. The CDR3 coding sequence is TGTGCCAGCAGTCCAGGGGTTGGAGATTCACCCCTCCACTTT. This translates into CASSPGVGDSPLHF. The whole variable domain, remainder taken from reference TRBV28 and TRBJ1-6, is DVKVTQSSRYLVKRTGEKVFLECVQDMDHENMFWYRQDPGLGLRLIYFSYDVKMKEKGDIPEGYSVSREKKERFSLILESASTNQTSMYLCASSPGVGDSPLHFGNGTRLTVT.

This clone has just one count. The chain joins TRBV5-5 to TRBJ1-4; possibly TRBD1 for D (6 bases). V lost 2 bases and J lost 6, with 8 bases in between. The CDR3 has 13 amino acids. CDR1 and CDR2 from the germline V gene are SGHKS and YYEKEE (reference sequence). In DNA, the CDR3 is TGTGCCAGCAGCTTACAGGGTTATGAAAAACTGTTTTTT. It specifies CASSLQGYEKLFF.

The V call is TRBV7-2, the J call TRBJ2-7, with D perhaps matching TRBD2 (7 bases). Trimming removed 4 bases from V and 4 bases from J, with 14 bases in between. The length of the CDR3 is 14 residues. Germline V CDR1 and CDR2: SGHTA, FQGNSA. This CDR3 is CASSSRGASYEQYF. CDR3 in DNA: TGTGCCAGCAGCTCCCGGGGGGCAAGTTACGAGCAGTACTTC.

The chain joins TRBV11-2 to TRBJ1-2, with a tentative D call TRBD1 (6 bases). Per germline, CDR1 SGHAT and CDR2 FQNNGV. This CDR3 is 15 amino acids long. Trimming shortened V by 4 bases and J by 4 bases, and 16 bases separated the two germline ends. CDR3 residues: CASSSSWGQTYGYTF. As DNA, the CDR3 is TGTGCCAGCAGCTCCTCCTGGGGGCAGACCTATGGCTACACCTTC.

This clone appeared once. The CDR3 here is CASSTGTVTTYEQYF. DNA of the CDR3: TGTGCCAGTAGTACCGGGACAGTAACAACCTACGAGCAGTACTTC. The V gene is TRBV19, the J gene TRBJ2-7; 7 bases agree with TRBD1. Germline assignment: CDR1 LNHDA and CDR2 SQIVND (reference sequence). This CDR3 comprises 15 residues. V shed 4 bases, J shed 2 bases, and the junction held 8 bases outside the gene matches. Full variable domain (rest looked up from reference TRBV19 and TRBJ2-7): DGGITQSPKYLFRKEGQNVTLSCEQNLNHDAMYWYRQDPGQGLRLIYYSQIVNDFQKGDIAEGYSVSREKKESFPLTVTSAQKNPTAFYLCASSTGTVTTYEQYFGPGTRLTVT.

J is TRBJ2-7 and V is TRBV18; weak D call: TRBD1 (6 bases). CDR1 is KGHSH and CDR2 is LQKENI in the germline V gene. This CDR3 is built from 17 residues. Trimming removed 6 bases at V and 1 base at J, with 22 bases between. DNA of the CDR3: TGTGCCAGCTCGCCAAGGCCGGTGGACAGTATTTCCTACGAGCAGTACTTC. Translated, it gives CASSPRPVDSISYEQYF.

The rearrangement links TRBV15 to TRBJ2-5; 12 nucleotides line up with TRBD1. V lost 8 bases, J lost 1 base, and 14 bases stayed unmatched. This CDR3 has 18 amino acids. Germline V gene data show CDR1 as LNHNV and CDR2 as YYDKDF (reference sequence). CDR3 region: CATGSGTGGRGRQETQYF. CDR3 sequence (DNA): TGTGCCACCGGATCCGGGACAGGGGGCAGAGGCCGCCAAGAGACCCAGTACTTC.

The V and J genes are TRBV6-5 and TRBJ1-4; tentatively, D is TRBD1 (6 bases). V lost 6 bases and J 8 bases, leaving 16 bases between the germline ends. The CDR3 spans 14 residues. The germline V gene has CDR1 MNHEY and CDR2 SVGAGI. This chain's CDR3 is CASSQPGGIEKLFF. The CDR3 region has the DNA TGTGCCAGCAGCCAGCCGGGGGGCATCGAAAAACTGTTTTTT.

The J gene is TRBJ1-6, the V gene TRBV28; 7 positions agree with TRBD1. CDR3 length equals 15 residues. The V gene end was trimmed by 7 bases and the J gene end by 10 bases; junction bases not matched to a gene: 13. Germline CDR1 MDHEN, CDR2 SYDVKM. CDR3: CASTPPRQGNSPLHF. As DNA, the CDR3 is TGTGCCAGCACCCCCCCCCGACAGGGAAACTCACCCCTCCACTTT.

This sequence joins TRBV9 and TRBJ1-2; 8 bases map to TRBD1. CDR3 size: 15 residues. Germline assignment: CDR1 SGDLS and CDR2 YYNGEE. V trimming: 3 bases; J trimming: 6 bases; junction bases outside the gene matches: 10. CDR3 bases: TGTGCCAGCAGCGGGGAGGACAGGGTAGGGGATGGCTACACCTTC. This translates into CASSGEDRVGDGYTF.

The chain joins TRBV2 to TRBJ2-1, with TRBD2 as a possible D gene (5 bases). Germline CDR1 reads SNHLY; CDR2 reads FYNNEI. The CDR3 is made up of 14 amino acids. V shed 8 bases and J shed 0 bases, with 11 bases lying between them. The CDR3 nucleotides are TGTGCCAGCGCAGGACTTAGCTCCTACAATGAGCAGTTCTTC. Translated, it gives CASAGLSSYNEQFF.

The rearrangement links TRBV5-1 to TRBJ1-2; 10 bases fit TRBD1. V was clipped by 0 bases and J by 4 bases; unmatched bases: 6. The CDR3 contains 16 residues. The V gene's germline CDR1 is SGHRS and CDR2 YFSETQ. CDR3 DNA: TGCGCCAGCAGCTTGGGACAGGGGGCCAGAGGCTATGGCTACACCTTC. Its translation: CASSLGQGARGYGYTF. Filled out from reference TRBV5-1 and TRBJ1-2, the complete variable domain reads KAGVTQTPRYLIKTRGQQVTLSCSPISGHRSVSWYQQTPGQGLQFLFEYFSETQRNKGNFPGRFSGRQFSNSRSEMNVSTLELGDSALYLCASSLGQGARGYGYTFGSGTRLTVV.

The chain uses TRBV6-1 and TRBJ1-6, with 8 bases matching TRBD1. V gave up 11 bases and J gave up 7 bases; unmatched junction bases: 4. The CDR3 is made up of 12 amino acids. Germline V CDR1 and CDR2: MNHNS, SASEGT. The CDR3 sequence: CALQGGNSPLHF. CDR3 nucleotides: TGTGCCTTACAGGGGGGAAATTCACCCCTCCACTTT.

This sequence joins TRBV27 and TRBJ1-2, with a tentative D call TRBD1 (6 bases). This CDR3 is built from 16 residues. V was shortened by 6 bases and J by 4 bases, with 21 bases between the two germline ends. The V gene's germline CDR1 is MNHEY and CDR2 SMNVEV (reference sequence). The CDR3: CASSSITGRSIYGYTF. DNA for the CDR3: TGTGCCAGCAGCTCCATTACAGGGCGATCTATCTATGGCTACACCTTC.

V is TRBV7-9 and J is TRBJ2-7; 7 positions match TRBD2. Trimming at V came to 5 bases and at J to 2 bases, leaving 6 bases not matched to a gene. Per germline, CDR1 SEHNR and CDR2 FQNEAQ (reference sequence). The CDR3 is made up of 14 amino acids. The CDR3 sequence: CASSLGREPYEQYF. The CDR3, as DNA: TGTGCCAGCAGCCTAGGGAGGGAACCCTACGAGCAGTACTTC.